These 11 T cell receptor beta chains share one sample of origin, sequenced in a study of radiation and T cells in renal cell carcinoma. TCRdb's copy holds only in-frame clones and misses some; the assay was immunoSEQ multiplex PCR. Here the sample spans 120,000 or so clones, about 81% being singletons. Regarding time point: blood 2 weeks post-SBRT. Described treatment: 15 Gy SBRT to primary tumor, nephrectomy 4 weeks later. This material consisted of blood, taken from a patient whose treatment included radiotherapy and nephrectomy. The source is a man aged 50 to 59 with renal cell carcinoma.

This clone turned up a few times. V usage is TRBV6-5 and J usage is TRBJ1-2, with a possible D match to TRBD1 (5 bases). Germline CDR1 and CDR2: MNHEY and SVGAGI. The V end was cut by 4 bases, the J end by 8 bases, with 8 bases between. This CDR3 spans 11 amino acids. CDR3 nucleotide sequence: TGTGCCAGCAGTTCCCAGGGCGGCTACACCTTC. Encoded protein: CASSSQGGYTF.

This clone was picked up a small number of times. The rearrangement links TRBV4-2 to TRBJ2-1; TRBD2 matches at 12 bases. CDR3 size: 17 residues. V dropped 0 bases and J dropped 10; count of bases not matched to a gene: 10. Germline V CDR1 and CDR2: LGHNA, YNFKEQ. The CDR3 protein is CASSQDWSSGGAGEQFF. The CDR3, as DNA: TGTGCCAGCAGCCAAGATTGGTCTAGCGGGGGGGCCGGGGAGCAGTTCTTC.

This CDR3 reads CAGIRGPSYNEQFF. The CDR3 bases are TGTGCCGGGATACGGGGGCCTTCCTACAATGAGCAGTTCTTC. The V gene is TRBV30, the J gene TRBJ2-1; perhaps D is TRBD1 or TRBD2 (6 bases each). Germline loops: CDR1 GTSNPN, CDR2 SVGIG (reference sequence). Trimming took 8 bases from V and 1 from J, leaving 15 bases between them. The CDR3 runs to 14 residues.

In the case of this clone: One end of the junction does not line up with germline, which may come from a read error. The chain couples TRBV19 to TRBJ1-3; 7 bases agree with TRBD1. The germline gives CDR1 LNHDA, CDR2 SQIVND (reference sequence). This CDR3 contains 12 residues. CDR3 amino acids: CASSMSEGTAPF. The CDR3 coding sequence is TGTGCCAGTAGTATGTCCGAGGGGACAGCGCCTTTT.

The CDR3 DNA follows: TGTGCCAGCAGCAAGAACTATGGCTACACCTTC. Amino acid sequence: CASSKNYGYTF. This chain joins TRBV5-8 and TRBJ1-2; D unclear. Germline assignment: CDR1 SGHTS and CDR2 YDEGEE. V was shortened by 4 bases and J by 2 bases, with 3 bases between the two germline ends. The CDR3 runs to 11 residues.

This clone was detected a few times. CDR3 DNA: TGTGCCAGCCGGAAGGGGGGGCAGGGATTTCGAGAGACCCAGTACTTC. It translates to CASRKGGQGFRETQYF. The chain couples TRBV7-9 to TRBJ2-5, with a weak D call TRBD2 (7 bases). The germline V gene has CDR1 SEHNR and CDR2 FQNEAQ (reference sequence). This CDR3 contains 16 residues. Trimming pared 8 bases from V and 4 bases from J, leaving 23 bases between.

This clone was observed a single time. The chain joins TRBV5-1 to TRBJ2-6; TRBD1 matches at 8 bases. Unmatched junction bases numbered 12, after V lost 3 bases and J lost 4 bases. This CDR3 is built from 18 residues. Looked up from germline, CDR1 is SGHRS and CDR2 is YFSETQ. The CDR3 DNA reads as TGCGCCAGCAGCTGGCGGGGTCAGGGGGCTATCGGGGCCAACGTCCTGACTTTC. This codes for CASSWRGQGAIGANVLTF.

This chain joins TRBV27 and TRBJ1-4; a possible D gene is TRBD1 (6 bases). Germline CDR1 is MNHEY and CDR2 is SMNVEV (reference sequence). V gave up 5 bases and J gave up 4 bases, with 8 bases separating them. The CDR3 covers 13 residues. The CDR3 sequence: CASSPQGNEKLFF. The CDR3 nucleotides read TGTGCCAGCAGTCCACAGGGTAATGAAAAACTGTTTTTT.

In this sample, this clone turned up once. The rearrangement joins TRBV7-2 to TRBJ2-7; possibly TRBD1 for D (6 bases). The CDR3 has 14 amino acids. Trimming cost V 0 bases and J 4 bases, with 10 bases left between them. CDR1 is SGHTA, CDR2 FQGNSA, per germline. The CDR3 reads CASSLARGVYEQYF. In DNA, the CDR3 is TGTGCCAGCAGCTTAGCCAGGGGCGTGTACGAGCAGTACTTC.

V is TRBV28 and J is TRBJ2-7; 12 bases align to TRBD1. The V gene end was trimmed by 8 bases and the J gene end by 3 bases; junction bases not matched to a gene: 2. The CDR3 is 13 residues long. Looked up from germline, CDR1 is MDHEN and CDR2 is SYDVKM. CDR3 protein: CASGTGGFYEQYF. CDR3 nucleotides: TGTGCCAGCGGGACAGGGGGCTTCTACGAGCAGTACTTC.

The chain links TRBV11-2 to TRBJ2-1; D is undetermined. The V gene lost 1 base and the J gene lost 6 bases, with 7 bases spanning the gap. CDR1 and CDR2 from the germline V gene are SGHAT and FQNNGV. There are 13 residues in the CDR3. CDR3 residues: CASSLVQVNEQFF. As DNA, the CDR3 is TGTGCCAGCAGCTTAGTTCAGGTCAATGAGCAGTTCTTC.